This is a list of T cell receptor beta chains from one sample in a study of CD8+CD57+ T cells in acquired aplastic anemia. MiXCR, applied by TCRdb to the reads, yields one record per CDR3 protein. The sample lists roughly 160,000 distinct CDR3 sequences; 65% to 75% were seen once. The sample comprised sorted CD4+, CD8+, or CD8+CD57+ T cells (not recorded which) from PBMCs. The origin of the receptors is a human donor with aplastic anemia. Both conserved end residues are part of each CDR3. A D gene is named only where the DNA matches it firmly. Size tells how often a clone was seen (once, few, many) or the class of an expanded clone, and some rows leave it out.

v_call: TRBV7-9; clone_size: .; j_call: TRBJ2-7; d_call: TRBD1; cdr3_nt: TGTGCCAGCAGTGAAGGGGGACAGGGTAGACACGAGCAGTACTTC; cdr3_aa: CASSEGGQGRHEQYF
v_call: TRBV2; clone_size: once; j_call: TRBJ1-1; d_call: .; cdr3_nt: TGTGCCAGCGGTGAAGGGGGGTACACTGAAGCTTTCTTT; cdr3_aa: CASGEGGYTEAFF
v_call: TRBV7-8; clone_size: .; j_call: TRBJ1-5; d_call: .; cdr3_nt: TGTGCCAGCAGCTTATTTAGCGGGTATAGCAATCAGCCCCAGCATTTT; cdr3_aa: CASSLFSGYSNQPQHF
v_call: TRBV7-2; clone_size: .; j_call: TRBJ1-3; d_call: TRBD1; cdr3_nt: TGTGCCAGCAGCCTGCGACAGGGGGCTGGAAACACCATATATTTT; cdr3_aa: CASSLRQGAGNTIYF
v_call: TRBV27; clone_size: .; j_call: TRBJ2-1; d_call: .; cdr3_nt: TGTGCCAGCAAGAAGGGTAATGAGCAGTTCTTC; cdr3_aa: CASKKGNEQFF
v_call: TRBV7-2; clone_size: .; j_call: TRBJ2-1; d_call: .; cdr3_nt: TGTGCCAGCAGCTTAAGCCCTCTGGGGGCCGCCTCCTACAATGAGCAGTTCTTC; cdr3_aa: CASSLSPLGAASYNEQFF
v_call: TRBV20-1; clone_size: .; j_call: TRBJ2-7; d_call: TRBD1; cdr3_nt: TGCAGTGCACCTTCAGGACAGGGAGCCTACGAGCAGTACTTC; cdr3_aa: CSAPSGQGAYEQYF
v_call: TRBV10-3; clone_size: .; j_call: TRBJ1-1; d_call: TRBD1; cdr3_nt: TGTGCCATCAGCGACAGGGACGGCACTGAAGCTTTCTTT; cdr3_aa: CAISDRDGTEAFF
v_call: TRBV15; clone_size: once; j_call: TRBJ1-1; d_call: TRBD1; cdr3_nt: TGTGCCACCAGCAGAGATAACAGAGGACAGGGGGGGAGAAACACTGAAGCTTTCTTT; cdr3_aa: CATSRDNRGQGGRNTEAFF
v_call: TRBV7-9; clone_size: .; j_call: TRBJ2-1; d_call: .; cdr3_nt: TGTGCCAGCAGACCGGACAGCGGGAACAATGAGCAGTTCTTC; cdr3_aa: CASRPDSGNNEQFF
v_call: TRBV20-1; clone_size: .; j_call: TRBJ1-5; d_call: .; cdr3_nt: TGCAGTGCTAGGAGGGGTAGCAATCAGCCCCAGCATTTT; cdr3_aa: CSARRGSNQPQHF
v_call: TRBV29-1; clone_size: .; j_call: TRBJ2-1; d_call: TRBD2; cdr3_nt: TGCAGCGTTACTAGCGGGGGATCCATATCCTACAATGAGCAGTTCTTC; cdr3_aa: CSVTSGGSISYNEQFF
v_call: TRBV28; clone_size: .; j_call: TRBJ1-1; d_call: .; cdr3_nt: TGTGCCAGCAGTTTATCCGGGGTTCGGACTGAAGCTTTCTTT; cdr3_aa: CASSLSGVRTEAFF
v_call: TRBV5-6; clone_size: .; j_call: TRBJ2-7; d_call: .; cdr3_nt: TGTGCCAGCAGCCCTGGAGGGGACGGAACCTACGAGCAGTACTTC; cdr3_aa: CASSPGGDGTYEQYF
v_call: TRBV6-4; clone_size: .; j_call: TRBJ2-2; d_call: .; cdr3_nt: TGTGCCAGCGAAGAGGAGGGCCCAGACTCGAACACCGGGGAGCTGTTTTTT; cdr3_aa: CASEEEGPDSNTGELFF
v_call: TRBV15; clone_size: .; j_call: TRBJ2-5; d_call: .; cdr3_nt: TGTGCCACCAGCAGAGCCAGGCAAGAGACCCAGTACTTC; cdr3_aa: CATSRARQETQYF